This T cell receptor (beta chain) was identified in a study of blood T cells in healthy people across ages. CDR3 size: 14 residues. Per germline, CDR1 SGHDT and CDR2 YYEEEE. Trimming removed 0 bases at V and 1 base at J, with 4 bases between. Combining a sample-barcoded 5' primer with a J-beta primer mix, a second PCR ran for roughly 6 to 11 cycles. TCRdb ran MiXCR on the 5' RACE reads and lists one entry per CDR3 protein. The sample gives approximately 320,000 distinct CDR3 sequences, 25% to 30% of which show up once; roughly 30% is in the top ten. This clonotype was detected only a few times. Specimen: blood. V usage is TRBV5-6 and J usage is TRBJ2-2; D is unclear. This clonotype was obtained from an older woman in good health. The CDR3 region has the DNA TGTGCCAGCAGCTTGGAACAGAACACCGGGGAGCTGTTTTTT. It specifies CASSLEQNTGELFF. The full variable domain, with the rest looked up from reference TRBV5-6 and TRBJ2-2, is DAGVTQSPTHLIKTRGQQVTLRCSPKSGHDTVSWYQQALGQGPQFIFQYYEEEERQRGNFPDRFSGHQFPNYSSELNVNALLLGDSALYLCASSLEQNTGELFFGEGSRLTVL.